A selection of T cell receptor beta chains follows, all from one sample in a study of memory CD4+ T cells and cytomegalovirus serostatus. Only in-frame clones appear in the TCRdb table, and some are missing; sequencing was by immunoSEQ multiplex PCR. This sample has under 75,000 clones, with roughly 80% found just once. The source material was memory CD4+ T cells from blood. These receptors were collected from an adult in good health and CMV-seronegative. Some clones in this sample may be carry-over from other donors' samples. CDR3s include the opening cysteine and the closing phenylalanine or tryptophan. The D gene is left open where the match is weak. Size is stated for part of the rows, as once, few or many counts, or as a class when the clone is expanded.

v_gene	j_gene	d_gene	abundance	CDR3nt	CDR3aa
TRBV7-6	TRBJ2-7	-	-	TGTGCCAGCAGCTTCCAGGGAAGCGAGCAGTACTTC	CASSFQGSEQYF
TRBV5-1	TRBJ2-3	-	-	TGCGCCAGCAGCTTGGGTTTAGCGTCTAGCACAGATACGCAGTATTTT	CASSLGLASSTDTQYF
TRBV18	TRBJ1-1	-	-	TGTGCCAGCTCAGGAGATTCGAACACTGAAGCTTTCTTT	CASSGDSNTEAFF
TRBV27	TRBJ1-6	TRBD1	-	TGTGCCAGCCGGGGGGACAGGGGCCACAGCTCCTATAATTCACCCCTCCACTTT	CASRGDRGHSSYNSPLHF
TRBV5-4	TRBJ2-7	-	-	TGTGCCAGCAGCGAGGGACGGGCCTACGAGCAGTACTTC	CASSEGRAYEQYF
TRBV5-4	TRBJ2-7	TRBD2	-	TGTGCCAGCAGCTTGGGGCTAGCGGGGGTCTCTCGGGACGAGCAGTACTTC	CASSLGLAGVSRDEQYF
TRBV7-9	TRBJ1-2	-	-	TGTGCCAGCAGCTTAAAGGCTAACTATGGCTACACCTTC	CASSLKANYGYTF
TRBV30	TRBJ2-2	-	-	TGTGCCTGGATGGGGAAGGGGCTTGGCACCGGGGAGCTGTTTTTT	CAWMGKGLGTGELFF
TRBV18	TRBJ2-5	TRBD1	once	TGTGCCAGCTCACTGTTCCGGGACAGGGGAGAGACCCAGTACTTC	CASSLFRDRGETQYF
TRBV19	TRBJ2-1	-	-	TGTGCCAGTAGTATTCTCGCCCCACCCGATGAGCAGTTCTTC	CASSILAPPDEQFF
TRBV10-1	TRBJ2-7	TRBD2	-	TGCGCCAGCAGCCAGACCAGGACAAAGCGGGGCAATCAACGACAGTACTTC	CASSQTRTKRGNQRQYF
TRBV11-2	TRBJ2-7	-	-	TGTGCCAGCAGCTTGGGGCTGCTCGAGCAGTACTTC	CASSLGLLEQYF
TRBV5-6	TRBJ2-7	TRBD2	once	TGTGCCAGCAGCTCCGGGACTAGCGGTCTCTCGGGCCTCGAGCAGTACTTC	CASSSGTSGLSGLEQYF